Listed here are 21 T cell receptor beta chains from one sample, sequenced in a study of low-dose radiotherapy and immunotherapy resistance in tumors. Gene-specific TRAV and TRBV primers were used for first-strand cDNA, covering alpha and beta chains. PCR amplification of the TCRs was performed with Phusion for 20 PCR cycles, and it relied on a constant-region primer together with a V-primer adapter. MiXCR, applied by TCRdb to the reads, yields one record per CDR3 protein. The table includes 100,000 or so distinct CDR3 sequences, around 21% detected once. This sample's time point: after trial treatment. Treatment indicated: LDRT plus nivolumab, ipilimumab, low-dose cyclophosphamide and aspirin (RACIN trial). Source: PBMCs, taken after low-dose radiotherapy plus immunotherapy. These receptor sequences come from a male donor with prostate cancer.

The genes are TRBV23-1 and TRBJ2-7; D is ambiguous. TRBV23-1 qualifies as an ORF whose function is uncertain. V was clipped by 8 bases and J by 2 bases, with 13 bases between them. CDR3 length: 13 amino acids. In nucleotides, the CDR3 is TGCGCCAGCCCCTGGACCGTTACCTACGAGCAGTACTTC. Translating gives CASPWTVTYEQYF.

This clonotype was counted many times. The rearrangement uses TRBV3-1 and TRBJ2-2; D might be TRBD1 or TRBD2, each matching 6 bases. The CDR3 length is 15 residues. Trimming shortened V by 0 bases and J by 4 bases, and 9 bases separated the two germline ends. In germline, CDR1 is LGHDT, CDR2 YNNKEL (reference sequence). Here the CDR3 DNA reads TGTGCCAGCAGCCAAGACTGGGGGGCCACCGGGGAGCTGTTTTTT. It yields the protein CASSQDWGATGELFF.

This clonotype was picked up many times. The CDR3 sequence is CASSQDERQPQHF. The CDR3 coding sequence is TGTGCCAGCAGCCAAGATGAAAGACAGCCCCAGCATTTT. The chain couples TRBV14 to TRBJ1-5; no reliable D call. Germline assignment: CDR1 SGHDN and CDR2 FVKESK. With 0 bases removed from V and 7 bases from J, the gap between germline ends came to 7 bases. The CDR3 runs 13 residues.

This clonotype has at least ten counts. This chain uses TRBV20-1 with TRBJ2-7, with a possible D match to TRBD2 (5 bases). Germline V gene sequence: CDR1 DFQATT, CDR2 SNEGSKA (reference sequence). The V end lost 0 bases, the J end lost 7 bases, and 13 bases lay between the germline ends. The CDR3 runs 13 residues. The CDR3 DNA follows: TGCAGTGCTAGAGATTCCCTAGCTAGGGAGCAGTACTTC. This codes for CSARDSLAREQYF.

This clonotype was found many times. V is TRBV5-6 and J is TRBJ2-7; 8 bases agree with TRBD2. Germline CDR1 SGHDT, CDR2 YYEEEE. This CDR3 has 14 amino acids. Trimming cost V 6 bases and J 6 bases; bases outside gene matches: 11. The CDR3 region is CASTPGGGRGEQYF. In DNA form, the CDR3 reads TGTGCCAGCACCCCGGGGGGGGGCCGGGGCGAGCAGTACTTC.

This clonotype was seen many times. The rearrangement joins TRBV6-1 to TRBJ2-7; D call uncertain. CDR1 MNHNS and CDR2 SASEGT come from the germline V gene. The CDR3 runs to 11 residues. Trimming left V 8 bases short and J 3 bases short, with 8 bases between. This CDR3 reads CASPSNYEQYF. For the CDR3, the DNA is TGTGCCAGCCCGTCTAACTACGAGCAGTACTTC.

This clonotype was picked up many times. This chain joins TRBV6-6 and TRBJ2-6; 8 positions match TRBD1. Germline V gene data show CDR1 as MNHNY and CDR2 as SVGAGI (reference sequence). The J segment lost 1 base and the V segment lost 2 bases, leaving 7 bases of the junction unmatched. The CDR3 loop spans 18 amino acids. CDR3: CASSYGRDRSSGANVLTF. CDR3 bases: TGTGCCAGCAGTTACGGCCGGGACAGGAGTTCTGGGGCCAACGTCCTGACTTTC.

This clonotype showed up just a few times. The gene calls are TRBV5-6 and TRBJ2-7; 7 bases agree with TRBD1. V dropped 4 bases and J dropped 2; count of bases not matched to a gene: 6. Germline V gene sequence: CDR1 SGHDT, CDR2 YYEEEE. The CDR3 loop spans 14 amino acids. CDR3 DNA sequence: TGTGCCAGCAGCCCAACAACAGGGGCCTACGAGCAGTACTTC. Its protein is CASSPTTGAYEQYF.

This clonotype was counted ten times or more. The chain employs TRBV7-2 and TRBJ2-5; 8 positions agree with TRBD1. V dropped 5 bases and J dropped 4; count of bases not matched to a gene: 6. The CDR3 totals 14 residues. Looked up from germline, CDR1 is SGHTA and CDR2 is FQGNSA. The CDR3 spells CASSEPGTGETQYF. As DNA, the CDR3 is TGTGCCAGCAGCGAGCCCGGGACAGGAGAGACCCAGTACTTC.

The chain recombines TRBV5-1 with TRBJ2-6; D ambiguous. Trimming shortened V by 0 bases and J by 2 bases, and 6 bases separated the two germline ends. CDR3 length equals 15 residues. From germline, CDR1 is SGHRS and CDR2 YFSETQ. The CDR3 coding sequence is TGCGCCAGCAGCTTGGTGGCGCCTGGGGCCAACGTCCTGACTTTC. It is translated as CASSLVAPGANVLTF.

This clonotype was recorded at least ten times. V usage is TRBV5-4 and J usage is TRBJ2-2, with TRBD2 as a possible D gene (5 bases). The CDR3 runs to 16 residues. Germline-derived CDR1 and CDR2 are SGHNT and YYREEE (reference sequence). With 1 base removed from V and 6 bases from J, the gap between germline ends came to 16 bases. CDR3 region: CASSLKREAMAGELFF. For the CDR3, the DNA is TGTGCCAGCAGCTTGAAACGGGAAGCCATGGCCGGGGAGCTGTTTTTT.

This clonotype was detected only a few times. The chain couples TRBV28 to TRBJ2-3; maybe TRBD2 (5 bases). The length of the CDR3 is 14 residues. Between the trimmed V and J ends, which lost 8 bases and 4 bases, there was a span of 16 bases. The germline gives CDR1 MDHEN, CDR2 SYDVKM. In DNA, the CDR3 is TGTGCCAGCCGGTATAAGGGTAGCGCAGATACGCAGTATTTT. It yields the protein CASRYKGSADTQYF.

The CDR3: CASSLQPPEETQYF. In nucleotides, the CDR3 is TGTGCCAGCAGTTTACAGCCGCCGGAGGAGACCCAGTACTTC. The chain is built from TRBV12-3 or TRBV12-4 and TRBJ2-5; the D is unclear. This CDR3 has 14 residues. Trimming removed 2 bases at V and 5 bases at J, with 12 bases between.

This clonotype has a handful of counts. The chain is built from TRBV6-8 and TRBJ2-1, with TRBD1 matching 9 bases. The germline gives CDR1 MNHGY, CDR2 SAAAGT. The CDR3 is made up of 15 amino acids. V lost 5 bases to trimming and J lost 4 bases; unmatched junction nucleotides: 6. The CDR3 region is CASSRPGQGYNEQFF. As DNA, the CDR3 is TGTGCCAGCAGTCGTCCGGGACAGGGTTACAATGAGCAGTTCTTC.

This clonotype was observed at least ten times. V gene TRBV29-1 combines with J gene TRBJ1-2; D remains unclear. CDR3 length: 12 residues. Trimming cost V 5 bases and J 3 bases, with 10 bases left between them. Germline V gives CDR1 SQVTM, CDR2 ANQGSEA. The DNA of the CDR3 is TGCAGCGTTTCTCCTGGGGACTATGGCTACACCTTC. Translation gives CSVSPGDYGYTF.

This clonotype occurred many times. This chain joins TRBV11-2 and TRBJ2-7; weak D call: TRBD2 (7 bases). Germline-derived CDR1 and CDR2 are SGHAT and FQNNGV. V was shortened by 5 bases and J by 0 bases, with 11 bases between the two germline ends. This CDR3 is built from 14 residues. CDR3 amino acids: CASSRGGASYEQYF. For the CDR3, the DNA is TGTGCCAGCAGCAGGGGGGGGGCCTCCTACGAGCAGTACTTC.

This clonotype was picked up many times. V gene TRBV7-2 combines with J gene TRBJ1-2; 7 nucleotides match TRBD1. Trimming took 6 bases from V and 6 from J; bases not matched to a gene: 7. The CDR3 sequence is 13 residues long. Germline V gene data show CDR1 as SGHTA and CDR2 as FQGNSA. The CDR3 here is CASRLFDRDGYTF. In DNA form, the CDR3 reads TGTGCCAGCAGGCTTTTTGACAGGGATGGCTACACCTTC. Together with reference TRBV7-2 and TRBJ1-2, the CDR3 gives the full variable domain: GAGVSQSPSNKVTEKGKDVELRCDPISGHTALYWYRQSLGQGLEFLIYFQGNSAPDKSGLPSDRFSAERTGGSVSTLTIQRTQQEDSAVYLCASRLFDRDGYTFGSGTRLTVV.

V is TRBV7-9 and J is TRBJ1-1; D gene unclear. Looked up from germline, CDR1 is SEHNR and CDR2 is FQNEAQ (reference sequence). This CDR3 comprises 15 residues. Trimming cost V 3 bases and J 0 bases, with 11 bases left between them. Here the CDR3 DNA reads TGTGCCAGCAGCTTTGGGTCTCGTATGAACACTGAAGCTTTCTTT. Amino acid sequence: CASSFGSRMNTEAFF.

The table lists this clonotype with many counts. CDR3 sequence: CASSITAASDYEQYF. In nucleotides, the CDR3 is TGTGCCAGTAGTATAACGGCAGCCTCGGACTACGAGCAGTACTTC. The chain has TRBV19 and TRBJ2-7; D is ambiguous. The CDR3 spans 15 residues. Deletions cut 2 bases from V and 3 bases from J, with 14 bases between. Germline CDR1 is LNHDA and CDR2 is SQIVND (reference sequence).

This clonotype was seen at least ten times. J is TRBJ2-6 and V is TRBV11-2; D may be TRBD1 (7 bases). The CDR3 is 18 amino acids. CDR1 SGHAT and CDR2 FQNNGV come from the germline V gene. The V gene lost 5 bases and the J gene lost 2 bases, with 19 bases spanning the gap. The CDR3 region is CASSRSGGLLAGANVLTF. In nucleotides, the CDR3 is TGTGCCAGCAGCCGTTCAGGGGGACTCTTGGCTGGGGCCAACGTCCTGACTTTC.

This clonotype was seen at least ten times. The rearrangement joins TRBV12-3 or TRBV12-4 to TRBJ2-3; 11 nucleotides agree with TRBD2. The CDR3 consists of 15 residues. The J segment lost 4 bases and the V segment lost 8 bases, leaving 8 bases of the junction unmatched. CDR3 sequence: CASSASGGSADTQYF. Here the CDR3 DNA reads TGTGCCAGCTCCGCTAGCGGGGGGTCGGCAGATACGCAGTATTTT.